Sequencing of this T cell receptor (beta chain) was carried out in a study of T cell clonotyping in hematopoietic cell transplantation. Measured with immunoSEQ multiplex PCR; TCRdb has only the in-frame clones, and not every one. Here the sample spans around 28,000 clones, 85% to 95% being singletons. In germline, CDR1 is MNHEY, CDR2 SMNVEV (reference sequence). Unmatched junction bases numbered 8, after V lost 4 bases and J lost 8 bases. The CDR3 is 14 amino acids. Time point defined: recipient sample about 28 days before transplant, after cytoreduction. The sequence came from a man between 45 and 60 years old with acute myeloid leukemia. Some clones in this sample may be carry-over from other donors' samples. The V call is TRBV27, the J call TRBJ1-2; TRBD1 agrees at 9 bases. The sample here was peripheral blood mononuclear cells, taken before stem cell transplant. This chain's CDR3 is CASSYGDRAQGYTF. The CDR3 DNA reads TGTGCCAGCAGTTATGGGGACAGGGCTCAGGGCTACACCTTC.